The 32 T cell receptor beta chains in this list originate from one sample, sequenced in a study of CD8+CD57+ T cells in acquired aplastic anemia. An expansion of CD8+CD57+ cells by flow cytometry had been shown in patients chosen for sequencing. The TCR beta profiling, which covered VDJ combination and CDR3 sequence, was carried out using genomic DNA as the template. TCRdb redid the calling of the reads with MiXCR, one entry per CDR3 protein. The table records under 150,000 distinct CDR3 sequences, about two fifths of them present only once. Sequencing was carried out using sorted CD4+, CD8+, or CD8+CD57+ T cells (not recorded which) from PBMCs. Receptor source: a human donor with aplastic anemia.

This clonotype showed up many times. This chain connects TRBV29-1 to TRBJ2-2; 8 nucleotides agree with TRBD1. Unmatched junction bases numbered 7, after V lost 6 bases and J lost 7 bases. Germline CDR1 reads SQVTM; CDR2 reads ANQGSEA. The CDR3 contains 13 residues. The CDR3 region is CSVRQGLGGELFF. Written as DNA, the CDR3 is TGCAGCGTACGACAGGGGTTGGGCGGGGAGCTGTTTTTT.

The chain is built from TRBV2 and TRBJ1-5; possibly TRBD1 for D (6 bases). V was shortened by 2 bases and J by 7 bases, with 15 bases between the two germline ends. Per the germline V gene, CDR1 is SNHLY and CDR2 is FYNNEI. This CDR3 has 15 residues. CDR3 nucleotides: TGTGCCAGCAGTGAATCGTGGGGGCAAGGGCAGCCCCAGCATTTT. This sequence encodes CASSESWGQGQPQHF.

Concerning this clonotype: It may be a read error: a sequence one base away is much more abundant. The chain carries TRBV4-2 and TRBJ2-1; no definite D call. CDR3 length equals 15 residues. Per the germline V gene, CDR1 is LGHNA and CDR2 is YNFKEQ. CDR3 sequence reads: CASSQELGRSNERFF. The CDR3 DNA reads as TGTGCCAGCAGCCAAGAGCTTGGACGCTCTAATGAGCGGTTCTTC.

This clonotype came up a few times. The rearrangement joins TRBV4-3 to TRBJ1-1; TRBD1 agrees at 7 bases. Germline CDR1 reads LGHNA; CDR2 reads YSLEER. The CDR3 has 15 residues. With 4 bases clipped from V and 0 bases from J, the junction kept 5 bases outside the gene matches. The CDR3 DNA sequence: TGCGCCAGCAGCCTCAGGGGGGGCATGAACACTGAAGCTTTCTTT. It encodes CASSLRGGMNTEAFF.

J is TRBJ2-1 and V is TRBV7-9; D call uncertain. Trimming pared 5 bases from V and 7 bases from J, leaving 6 bases between. The CDR3 spans 11 residues. Germline V gives CDR1 SEHNR, CDR2 FQNEAQ (reference sequence). The CDR3 loop is CASSPQNEQFF. The CDR3 region has the DNA TGTGCCAGCAGCCCGCAAAATGAGCAGTTCTTC.

At least ten counts were recorded for this clonotype. V gene TRBV5-4 combines with J gene TRBJ1-1; 8 nucleotides line up with TRBD1. CDR1 and CDR2 from the germline V gene are SGHNT and YYREEE (reference sequence). Losses at the gene ends were 0 bases for V and 5 bases for J; bases not matched to a gene: 3. The CDR3 is made up of 14 amino acids. The CDR3 region has the DNA TGTGCCAGCAGCTTGGCCCAGGGGGCGACTGAAGCTTTCTTT. As protein: CASSLAQGATEAFF.

The CDR3 reads CASQDGDSPLHF. The CDR3 DNA reads as TGCGCCAGCCAGGACGGGGACTCACCCCTCCACTTT. The chain combines TRBV10-2 with TRBJ1-6; possibly TRBD1 for D (5 bases). From germline, CDR1 is WSHSY and CDR2 SAAADI. V was cut by 8 bases and J by 10 bases, with 12 bases left in between. This CDR3 has 12 amino acids.

The V call is TRBV10-3, the J call TRBJ1-2, with no clear D. The CDR3 contains 12 residues. V was pared by 4 bases and J by 4 bases, with 7 bases between. CDR1 ENHRY and CDR2 SYGVKD come from the germline V gene. CDR3 loop: CAISVTTYGYTF. The CDR3 DNA sequence: TGTGCCATCAGTGTAACTACCTATGGCTACACCTTC.

This clonotype was recorded many times. The chain employs TRBV5-4 and TRBJ1-6; D unresolved. Trimming removed 0 bases at V and 9 bases at J, with 4 bases between. The CDR3 is made up of 12 amino acids. The germline gives CDR1 SGHNT, CDR2 YYREEE (reference sequence). The CDR3 region has the DNA TGTGCCAGCAGCTTGGATCGTTCACCCCTCCACTTT. Translating gives CASSLDRSPLHF.

The chain carries TRBV19 and TRBJ1-1; D call uncertain. The CDR3 contains 13 residues. The germline V gene encodes CDR1 LNHDA and CDR2 SQIVND (reference sequence). The ends were cut back, 3 bases at V and 10 bases at J, with 15 bases in the middle. CDR3 nucleotides: TGTGCCAGTAGTATGGACCCTTACGTCGGAGCTTTCTTT. Translation: CASSMDPYVGAFF.

The gene calls are TRBV10-3 and TRBJ1-1; 7 bases match TRBD1. This CDR3 is 15 amino acids long. Per the germline V gene, CDR1 is ENHRY and CDR2 is SYGVKD. The V segment lost 3 bases and the J segment 5 bases; nucleotides outside the gene matches: 9. DNA for the CDR3: TGTGCCATCAGTGACCGACAGGGAGGGGAGACTGAAGCTTTCTTT. It specifies CAISDRQGGETEAFF.

In its sample, this clonotype was seen many times. The chain links TRBV20-1 to TRBJ2-3; 15 bases align to TRBD2. With 3 bases clipped from V and 0 bases from J, the junction kept 7 bases outside the gene matches. In germline, CDR1 is DFQATT, CDR2 SNEGSKA (reference sequence). The CDR3 has 18 residues. This CDR3 reads CSARAGLAGGTSTDTQYF. The CDR3, as DNA: TGCAGTGCTAGGGCCGGACTAGCGGGGGGGACTAGCACAGATACGCAGTATTTT.

This clonotype was seen repeatedly, ten times or more. The J gene is TRBJ1-1, the V gene TRBV24-1, with unresolved D. The V gene's germline CDR1 is KGHDR and CDR2 SFDVKD. The CDR3 length is 13 residues. With 6 bases removed from V and 0 bases from J, the gap between germline ends came to 7 bases. Written as DNA, the CDR3 is TGTGCCACCAGTAACGTAATGAACACTGAAGCTTTCTTT. It codes for CATSNVMNTEAFF.

As concerns this clonotype: A much larger clone lies a single base off, so this may be a read error. V and J are TRBV9 and TRBJ1-3; no clear D gene. Germline V gene data show CDR1 as SGDLS and CDR2 as YYNGEE. The CDR3 sequence is 16 residues long. Trimming removed 0 bases from V and 0 bases from J, with 10 bases in between. The DNA of the CDR3 is TGTGCCAGCAGCGTAGGAATAAGCGTCTCTGGAAACACCATATATTTT. Protein: CASSVGISVSGNTIYF.

This sequence joins TRBV7-7 and TRBJ2-7; TRBD2 agrees at 11 bases. CDR1 SSHAT and CDR2 FNYEAQ come from the germline V gene (reference sequence). V shed 2 bases, J shed 7 bases, and the junction held 4 bases outside the gene matches. The CDR3 runs 14 residues. CDR3 region: CASSLNLAGGEQYV. The CDR3 nucleotides are TGTGCCAGCAGCTTAAACCTAGCGGGGGGTGAGCAGTACGTC.

The chain employs TRBV11-2 and TRBJ2-5, with D unclear. The CDR3 extends over 13 amino acids. V lost 0 bases, J lost 3 bases, and 5 bases lay in between. Germline lookup yields CDR1 SGHAT and CDR2 FQNNGV. The CDR3 DNA reads TGTGCCAGCAGCTTAGAGTGCGAAGAGACCCAGTACTTC. It is translated as CASSLECEETQYF.

This clonotype was counted many times. The chain combines TRBV19 with TRBJ2-1; tentatively, D is TRBD1 or TRBD2 (6 bases each). V was cut by 1 base and J by 2 bases, with 12 bases left in between. The length of the CDR3 is 16 residues. Germline CDR1 LNHDA, CDR2 SQIVND (reference sequence). In nucleotides, the CDR3 is TGTGCCAGTAGTATAGGCGGGGACACCCCCTACAATGAGCAGTTCTTC. Translation: CASSIGGDTPYNEQFF.

This clonotype was seen many times. CDR3 amino acids: CASSFDSGLGYTF. The CDR3 nucleotides are TGTGCCAGCAGTTTCGACTCCGGATTAGGCTACACCTTC. The chain uses TRBV6-1 and TRBJ1-2; D ambiguous. V lost 5 bases and J 8 bases, leaving 15 bases between the germline ends. The CDR3 covers 13 residues. Germline values: CDR1 MNHNS, CDR2 SASEGT.

This clonotype was seen more than once but under ten times. This sequence joins TRBV19 and TRBJ2-5; TRBD1 might be the D (5 bases). The V and J ends lost 9 bases and 6 bases respectively, with 11 bases between them. Per germline, CDR1 LNHDA and CDR2 SQIVND (reference sequence). CDR3 length: 11 residues. The CDR3 reads CASPAGQTQYF. The CDR3 DNA is TGTGCCAGCCCGGCAGGGCAGACCCAGTACTTC.

The genes are TRBV6-2 or TRBV6-3 and TRBJ2-6; no reliable D call. The V end was cut by 4 bases, the J end by 4 bases, with 8 bases between. Germline values: CDR1 MNHEY, CDR2 SVGEGT. There are 14 residues in the CDR3. DNA for the CDR3: TGTGCCAGCAGTTCGGTCGGGGGGGCCAACGTCCTGACTTTC. Its protein is CASSSVGGANVLTF.

On this clonotype itself: A much larger clone lies a single base off, so this may be a read error. This is likely a read error, given that the CDR3 carries no conserved phenylalanine or tryptophan at its end. The chain is built from TRBV25-1 and TRBJ1-6; D unclear. Germline CDR1 reads MGHDK; CDR2 reads SYGVNS. V gave up 5 bases and J gave up 3 bases, with 8 bases separating them. CDR3 size: 14 residues. The chain's CDR3 is CASSYKVYNSPLHL. The CDR3 bases are TGTGCCAGCAGTTACAAGGTCTATAATTCACCCCTCCACCTT.

This clonotype appeared many times. The DNA for the CDR3 is TGCGCCAGCAGCTTGCTAGCAAGTAACACTGAAGCTTTCTTT. This codes for CASSLLASNTEAFF. The chain is built from TRBV5-1 and TRBJ1-1; D unresolved. The CDR3 spans 14 residues. CDR1 SGHRS and CDR2 YFSETQ come from the germline V gene. Deletions cut 1 base from V and 2 bases from J, with 9 bases between.

Comment on this clonotype: One junction end disagrees with the germline gene, perhaps due to a read error. The chain employs TRBV24-1 and TRBJ2-1, with 13 bases matching TRBD2. The CDR3 runs 15 residues. Germline V gene lookup returns CDR1 KGHDR and CDR2 SFDVKD. The CDR3 DNA reads TGTGCCAGCAGTACTAGCGGGGGGGCCTCGGATGAGCAGTTCTTC. This gives the protein CASSTSGGASDEQFF.

The sample holds many counts of this clonotype. V usage is TRBV6-5 and J usage is TRBJ2-7, with D unresolved. The germline V and J ends were trimmed by 0 bases and 3 bases, with 9 bases remaining between them. Germline V lookup: CDR1 MNHEY, CDR2 SVGAGI. The CDR3 is made up of 14 amino acids. The CDR3 spells CASSYSGRYYEQYF. In DNA form, the CDR3 reads TGTGCCAGCAGTTACTCTGGCAGGTACTACGAGCAGTACTTC.

A word on this clonotype: The junction departs from the called germline gene at one end, perhaps through a read error. The chain couples TRBV10-3 to TRBJ1-2; D remains ambiguous. This CDR3 comprises 13 residues. Germline V gene sequence: CDR1 ENHRY, CDR2 SYGVKD. CDR3 region: CAVSLDGNHGYTF. CDR3 DNA sequence: TGTGCCGTCAGTCTGGACGGGAACCATGGCTACACCTTC.

This rearrangement joins TRBV10-3 to TRBJ1-2; tentative D call: TRBD1 (6 bases). CDR1 and CDR2 (germline): ENHRY, SYGVKD. V lost 10 bases, J lost 6 bases, and 24 bases lay in between. The CDR3 spans 15 residues. CDR3 nucleotide sequence: TGTGCCACCGAGCCAGGGGACATCTCCAGGCATGGCTACACCTTC. This codes for CATEPGDISRHGYTF.

CDR3 DNA sequence: TGTGCCAGCTGGTTGTTGGGAGGGGAGGCCTACGAGCAGTACTTC. Residues: CASWLLGGEAYEQYF. The rearrangement links TRBV25-1 to TRBJ2-7; 7 bases are a match to TRBD2. After removal of 8 bases from V and 2 bases from J, the junction contained 12 bases not matched to a gene. The V gene's germline CDR1 is MGHDK and CDR2 SYGVNS. CDR3 length: 15 residues.

The chain is built from TRBV3-1 and TRBJ1-1; D may be TRBD1 (5 bases). V was cut by 4 bases and J by 11 bases, with 20 bases left in between. CDR3 length equals 14 residues. Looked up from germline, CDR1 is LGHDT and CDR2 is YNNKEL (reference sequence). CDR3 coding DNA: TGTGCCAGCAGCCTAACCGGGACGGATCTTATGGCTTTCTTT. Translated, it gives CASSLTGTDLMAFF.

This clonotype was recorded a few times. The CDR3 ends on some other residue instead of the conserved phenylalanine or tryptophan, so this is likely a read error. The chain links TRBV4-1 to TRBJ1-2; D not certain. The germline V and J ends were trimmed by 4 bases and 2 bases, with 11 bases remaining between them. The CDR3 spans 14 residues. CDR1 is MGHRA, CDR2 YSYEKL, per germline. As DNA, the CDR3 is TGCGCCAGCAGCCCGCAACAGCGGAACTATGGCTACACCTCC. Its translation is CASSPQQRNYGYTS.

The chain uses TRBV9 and TRBJ2-1; possible D gene TRBD1, 6 bases. Germline CDR1 SGDLS, CDR2 YYNGEE. The CDR3 spans 15 residues. Between the trimmed V and J ends, which lost 2 bases and 7 bases, there was a span of 16 bases. CDR3 amino acids: CASSVQSGTSNEQFF. The CDR3 bases are TGTGCCAGCAGCGTTCAATCCGGGACAAGTAATGAGCAGTTCTTC.

This clonotype was seen at least ten times. The chain employs TRBV5-6 and TRBJ2-7, with D tentatively TRBD2 (5 bases). The germline V gene encodes CDR1 SGHDT and CDR2 YYEEEE. The CDR3 spans 13 residues. V was pared by 2 bases and J by 6 bases, with 12 bases between. This CDR3 reads CASSFGNGLEQYF. DNA of the CDR3: TGTGCCAGCAGCTTCGGGAACGGTCTCGAGCAGTACTTC.

V and J are TRBV7-2 and TRBJ1-2, with 7 bases identical to TRBD1. In germline, CDR1 is SGHTA, CDR2 FQGNSA. The CDR3 runs to 13 residues. The ends lost 3 bases at V and 4 bases at J; junction bases unmatched: 2. As DNA, the CDR3 is TGTGCCAGCAGCTTGGACAGGACCTATGGCTACACCTTC. Translating it yields CASSLDRTYGYTF.